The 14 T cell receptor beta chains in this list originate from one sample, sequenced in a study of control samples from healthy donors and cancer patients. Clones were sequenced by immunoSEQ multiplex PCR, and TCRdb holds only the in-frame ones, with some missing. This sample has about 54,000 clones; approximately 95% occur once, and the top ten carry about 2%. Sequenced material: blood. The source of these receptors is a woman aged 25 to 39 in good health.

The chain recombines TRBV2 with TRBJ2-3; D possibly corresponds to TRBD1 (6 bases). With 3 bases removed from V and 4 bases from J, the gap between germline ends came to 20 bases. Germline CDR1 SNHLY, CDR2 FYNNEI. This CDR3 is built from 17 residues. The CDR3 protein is CASSDPVLTGKADTQYF. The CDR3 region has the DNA TGTGCCAGCAGTGATCCGGTCCTTACAGGGAAGGCAGATACGCAGTATTTT.

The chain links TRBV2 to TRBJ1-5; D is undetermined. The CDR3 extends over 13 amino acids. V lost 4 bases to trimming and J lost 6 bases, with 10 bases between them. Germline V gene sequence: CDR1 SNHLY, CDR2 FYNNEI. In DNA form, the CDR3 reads TGTGCCAGCAGTGGACCGTCTGGTCAGCCCCAGCATTTT. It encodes CASSGPSGQPQHF. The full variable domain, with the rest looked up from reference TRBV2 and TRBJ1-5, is EPEVTQTPSHQVTQMGQEVILRCVPISNHLYFYWYRQILGQKVEFLVSFYNNEISEKSEIFDDQFSVERPDGSNFTLKIRSTKLEDSAMYFCASSGPSGQPQHFGDGTRLSIL.

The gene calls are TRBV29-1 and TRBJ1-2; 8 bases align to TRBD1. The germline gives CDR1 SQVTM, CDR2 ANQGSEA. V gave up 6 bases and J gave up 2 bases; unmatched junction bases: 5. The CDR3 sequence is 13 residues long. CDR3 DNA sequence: TGCAGCGTCCCGACAGGGGACAACTATGGCTACACCTTC. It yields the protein CSVPTGDNYGYTF.

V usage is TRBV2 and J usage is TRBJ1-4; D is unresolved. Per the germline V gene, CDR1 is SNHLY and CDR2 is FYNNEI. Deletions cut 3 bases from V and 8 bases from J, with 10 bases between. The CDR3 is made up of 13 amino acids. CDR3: CASSDGLGEKLFF. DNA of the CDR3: TGTGCCAGCAGTGACGGACTTGGGGAAAAACTGTTTTTT. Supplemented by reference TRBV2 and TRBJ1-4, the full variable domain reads EPEVTQTPSHQVTQMGQEVILRCVPISNHLYFYWYRQILGQKVEFLVSFYNNEISEKSEIFDDQFSVERPDGSNFTLKIRSTKLEDSAMYFCASSDGLGEKLFFGSGTQLSVL.

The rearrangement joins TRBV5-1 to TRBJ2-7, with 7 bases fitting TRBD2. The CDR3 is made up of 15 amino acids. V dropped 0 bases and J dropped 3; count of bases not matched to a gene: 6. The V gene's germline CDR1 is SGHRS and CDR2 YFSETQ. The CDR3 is CASSLAILADYEQYF. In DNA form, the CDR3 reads TGCGCCAGCAGCTTGGCCATCCTAGCGGACTACGAGCAGTACTTC.

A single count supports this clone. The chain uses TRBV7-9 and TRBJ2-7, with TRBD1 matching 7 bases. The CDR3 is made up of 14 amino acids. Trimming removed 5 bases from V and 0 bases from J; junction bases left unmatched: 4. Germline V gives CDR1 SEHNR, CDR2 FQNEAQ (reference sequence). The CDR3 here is CASSLGQVSYEQYF. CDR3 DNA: TGTGCCAGCAGCCTAGGACAGGTCTCCTACGAGCAGTACTTC. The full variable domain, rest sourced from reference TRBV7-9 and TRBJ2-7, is DTGVSQNPRHKITKRGQNVTFRCDPISEHNRLYWYRQTLGQGPEFLTYFQNEAQLEKSRLLSDRFSAERPKGSFSTLEIQRTEQGDSAMYLCASSLGQVSYEQYFGPGTRLTVT.

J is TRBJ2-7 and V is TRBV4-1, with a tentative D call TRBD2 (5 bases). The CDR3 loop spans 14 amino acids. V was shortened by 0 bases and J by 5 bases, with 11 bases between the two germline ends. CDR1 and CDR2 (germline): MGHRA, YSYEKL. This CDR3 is CASSQDWARDEQYF. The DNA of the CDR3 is TGCGCCAGCAGCCAAGATTGGGCGAGGGACGAGCAGTACTTC.

This chain's CDR3 is CASSVLSATKPSEQYF. The CDR3 coding sequence is TGTGCCAGCAGCGTCCTCAGCGCCACAAAGCCCTCCGAGCAGTACTTC. The chain uses TRBV9 and TRBJ2-7; no clear D gene. This CDR3 has 16 amino acids. V lost 2 bases and J lost 6, with 21 bases in between. CDR1 and CDR2 (germline): SGDLS, YYNGEE.

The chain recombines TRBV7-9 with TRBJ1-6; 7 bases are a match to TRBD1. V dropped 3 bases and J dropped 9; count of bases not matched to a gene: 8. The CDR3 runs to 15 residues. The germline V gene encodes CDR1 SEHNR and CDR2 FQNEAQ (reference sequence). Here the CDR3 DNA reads TGTGCCAGCAGCTTGGAGCTACAGGGGCGTTCACCCCTCCACTTT. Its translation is CASSLELQGRSPLHF. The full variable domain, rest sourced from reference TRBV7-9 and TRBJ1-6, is DTGVSQNPRHKITKRGQNVTFRCDPISEHNRLYWYRQTLGQGPEFLTYFQNEAQLEKSRLLSDRFSAERPKGSFSTLEIQRTEQGDSAMYLCASSLELQGRSPLHFGNGTRLTVT.

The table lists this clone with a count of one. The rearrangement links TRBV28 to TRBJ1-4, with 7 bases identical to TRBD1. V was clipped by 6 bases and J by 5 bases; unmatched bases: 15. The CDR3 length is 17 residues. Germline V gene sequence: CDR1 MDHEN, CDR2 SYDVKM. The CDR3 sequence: CASSPQDLGQKNEKLFF. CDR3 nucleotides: TGTGCCAGCAGCCCTCAGGATCTGGGACAGAAAAATGAAAAACTGTTTTTT.

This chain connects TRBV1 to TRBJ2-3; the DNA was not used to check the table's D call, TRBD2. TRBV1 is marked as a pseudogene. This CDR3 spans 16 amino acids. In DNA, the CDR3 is TGCACCAGCAGCCAAGATAAGGGACTAGCGCCAGATACGCAGTATTTT. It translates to CTSSQDKGLAPDTQYF.

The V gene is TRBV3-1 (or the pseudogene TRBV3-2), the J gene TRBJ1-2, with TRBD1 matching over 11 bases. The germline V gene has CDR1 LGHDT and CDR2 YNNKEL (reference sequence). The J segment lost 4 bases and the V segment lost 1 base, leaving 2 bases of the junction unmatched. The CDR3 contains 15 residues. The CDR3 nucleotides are TGTGCCAGCAGCCAAGGGACAGGGGGCCTCTATGGCTACACCTTC. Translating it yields CASSQGTGGLYGYTF.

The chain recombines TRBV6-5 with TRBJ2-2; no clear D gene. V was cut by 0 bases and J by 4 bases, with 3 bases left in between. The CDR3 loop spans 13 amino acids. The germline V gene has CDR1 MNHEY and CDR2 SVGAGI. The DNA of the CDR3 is TGTGCCAGCAGTTACTCGGGCACCGGGGAGCTGTTTTTT. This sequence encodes CASSYSGTGELFF.

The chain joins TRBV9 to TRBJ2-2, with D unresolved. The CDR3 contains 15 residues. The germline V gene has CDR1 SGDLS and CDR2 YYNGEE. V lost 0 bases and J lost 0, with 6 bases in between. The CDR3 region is CASSVGTANTGELFF. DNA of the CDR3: TGTGCCAGCAGCGTAGGGACGGCGAACACCGGGGAGCTGTTTTTT.